This TCR beta chain was profiled in a study of human T cells and chemical hapten exposure (dated by TCRdb to about 2021). At the level of the whole study: For sensitization, 2% DPC in acetone was applied to a roughly 2 cm by roughly 2 cm area of upper inner arm skin. Patients additionally received weekly therapeutic DPC doses to the scalp throughout the approximately 24-week study period. Patch testing was done on the upper back using Finn chambers containing 0.01% DPC, and results were scored after 6 days according to International Contact Dermatitis Research Group standards. The mostly female patient cohort included alopecia areata with under or over 50% scalp involvement, alopecia totalis and alopecia universalis. Libraries were pooled for sequencing, and variation in per-sample TCR yields was attributed mainly to small differences in library volumes within the pool. The study tracked peripheral blood TCR repertoire changes in vivo during primary and secondary sensitization to the hapten diphenylcyclopropenone (DPC) in alopecia patients. Patient blood was sampled pre-sensitization (week 0) and at 2, 6 and about 24 weeks after DPC sensitization. About 28 alopecia patients gave blood for TCR sequencing at one to four time points (pre-sensitization, 2, 6 and 24 weeks). Study-wide conclusions, independent of this receptor: Patch test score was positively correlated with the number of PT1 expanded TCRs, with significance at thresholds 8, 16 and 32 but not at 4. No change with DPC sensitization was found in the number of TCRs above 1 in 1000 frequency, and no evidence of global repertoire structure alterations was found. Repeated subsampling changed both the strength of the expansion versus patch-test correlation and the threshold at which the correlation became significant. Because every patient had alopecia, a presumed autoimmune disease, the patients' immune response might differ from that of healthy individuals. Compared with pre-sensitization or healthy control sets, expanded TCRs formed significantly more large CDR3 similarity clusters, which is consistent with antigen-driven responses.

Inclusive of the bounding cysteine and phenylalanine, the CDR3 is 16 residues long. Only CDR3 DNA remains: 48 bases, in frame from the first base. V loses 1 base at its end and J loses 4 bases; junction bases beyond the gene matches: 7. CDR1 and CDR2 are drawn from the germline V gene: SGHRS, YFSETQ. Library creation used RACE. TCRdb shows the sequencer as NextSeq 500. During library preparation, unique molecular identifiers were attached to individual cDNA molecules so that TCRs could be counted quantitatively and reproducibly. Each blood RNA sample was used to sequence both TCR alpha and TCR beta chains. The authors' pipeline ran thus. Samples had a median of approximately 93,000 TCRs, with a range from roughly 20,000 to 690,600. The Decombinator software suite was used to annotate V, J and CDR3 in the TCR reads. Every sample was subsampled to the same number of TCRs (28,000) for the PS versus PT1 abundance plots. TCRs were defined as expanded if absent before sensitization and observed at least eight times at the 2-week time point. Clones were called with MiXCR by TCRdb after fastp trimmed the public reads at Q25, and only in-frame beta chains were retained. Rows are unified per CDR3 protein, each entry keeping the most common DNA and genes. The V and J calls reflect TCRdb's pipeline rather than the authors' work. This sample gives some 89,000 distinct CDR3 sequences in total; 27% of them show up just once. The biggest ten clones account for 10% of the sample.

The meaning of the sample's time point label: patch test 3, about 24 weeks after DPC sensitization. The treatment or condition label, as the study defines it: therapeutic diphenylcyclopropenone sensitization with weekly scalp DPC. At each patch-test visit, blood was drawn before the patch test was applied. To be eligible, patients had to be aged 18 to 70, diagnosed with alopecia and judged suitable for DPC therapy, while pregnant patients were excluded. Total RNA was isolated from unfractionated whole blood collected in Tempus Blood RNA tubes. On this clonotype itself: Its antigen remains undetermined. Base qualities are missing; no much larger clone stands one base away.

The V and J genes are TRBV5-1 and TRBJ2-3, with 9 bases in between that match TRBD2. Sequencing used whole blood, obtained in connection with sensitization to the hapten diphenylcyclopropenone (DPC). This clonotype was obtained from a middle-aged man with alopecia areata. Some clones in this sample may be carry-over from other donors' samples. The CDR3 protein is CASSLFAGGDSDTQYF. In nucleotide form, the sequence is TGCGCCAGCAGCTTGTTCGCGGGAGGGGATTCAGATACGCAGTATTTT.